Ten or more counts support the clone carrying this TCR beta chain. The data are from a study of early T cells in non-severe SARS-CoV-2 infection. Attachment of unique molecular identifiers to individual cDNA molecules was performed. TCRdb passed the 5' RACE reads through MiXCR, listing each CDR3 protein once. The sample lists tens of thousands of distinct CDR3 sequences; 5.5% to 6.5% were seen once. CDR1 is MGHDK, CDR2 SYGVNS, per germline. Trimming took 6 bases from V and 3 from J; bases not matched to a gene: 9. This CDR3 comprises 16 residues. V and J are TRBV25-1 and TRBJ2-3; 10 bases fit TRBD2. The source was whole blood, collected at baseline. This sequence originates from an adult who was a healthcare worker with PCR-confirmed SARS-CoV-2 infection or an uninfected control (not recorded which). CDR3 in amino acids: CASSVQRGGRTDTQYF. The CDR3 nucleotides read TGTGCCAGCAGCGTCCAGCGGGGGGGCCGTACAGATACGCAGTATTTT.